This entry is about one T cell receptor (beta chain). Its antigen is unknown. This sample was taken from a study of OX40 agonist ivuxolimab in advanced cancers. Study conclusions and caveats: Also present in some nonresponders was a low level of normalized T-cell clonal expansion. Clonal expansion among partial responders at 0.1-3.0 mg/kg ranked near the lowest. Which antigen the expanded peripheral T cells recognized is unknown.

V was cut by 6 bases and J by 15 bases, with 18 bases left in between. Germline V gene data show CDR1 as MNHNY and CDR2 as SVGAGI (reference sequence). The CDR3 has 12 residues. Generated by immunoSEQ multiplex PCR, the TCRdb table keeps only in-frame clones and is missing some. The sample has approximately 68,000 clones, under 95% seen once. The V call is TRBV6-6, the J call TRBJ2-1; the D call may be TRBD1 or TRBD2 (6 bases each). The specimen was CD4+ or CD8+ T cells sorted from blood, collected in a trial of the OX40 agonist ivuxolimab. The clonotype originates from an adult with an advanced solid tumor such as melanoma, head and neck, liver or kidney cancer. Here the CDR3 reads CASSSGGGVGFF. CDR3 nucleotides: TGTGCCAGCAGCAGCGGAGGGGGAGTGGGGTTCTTC.